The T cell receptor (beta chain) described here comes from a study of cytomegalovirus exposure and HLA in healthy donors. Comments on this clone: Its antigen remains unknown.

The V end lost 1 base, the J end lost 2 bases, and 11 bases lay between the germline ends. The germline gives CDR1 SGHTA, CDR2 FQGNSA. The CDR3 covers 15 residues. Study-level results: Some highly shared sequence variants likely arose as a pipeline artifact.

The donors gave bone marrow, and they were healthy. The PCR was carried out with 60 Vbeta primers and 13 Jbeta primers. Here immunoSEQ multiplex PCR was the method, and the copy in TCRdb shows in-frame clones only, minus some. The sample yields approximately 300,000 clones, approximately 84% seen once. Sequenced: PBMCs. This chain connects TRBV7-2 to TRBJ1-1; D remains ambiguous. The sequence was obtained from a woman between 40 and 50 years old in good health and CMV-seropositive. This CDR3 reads CASSLGWAGNTEAFF. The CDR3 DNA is TGTGCCAGCAGCTTAGGTTGGGCGGGTAACACTGAAGCTTTCTTT.